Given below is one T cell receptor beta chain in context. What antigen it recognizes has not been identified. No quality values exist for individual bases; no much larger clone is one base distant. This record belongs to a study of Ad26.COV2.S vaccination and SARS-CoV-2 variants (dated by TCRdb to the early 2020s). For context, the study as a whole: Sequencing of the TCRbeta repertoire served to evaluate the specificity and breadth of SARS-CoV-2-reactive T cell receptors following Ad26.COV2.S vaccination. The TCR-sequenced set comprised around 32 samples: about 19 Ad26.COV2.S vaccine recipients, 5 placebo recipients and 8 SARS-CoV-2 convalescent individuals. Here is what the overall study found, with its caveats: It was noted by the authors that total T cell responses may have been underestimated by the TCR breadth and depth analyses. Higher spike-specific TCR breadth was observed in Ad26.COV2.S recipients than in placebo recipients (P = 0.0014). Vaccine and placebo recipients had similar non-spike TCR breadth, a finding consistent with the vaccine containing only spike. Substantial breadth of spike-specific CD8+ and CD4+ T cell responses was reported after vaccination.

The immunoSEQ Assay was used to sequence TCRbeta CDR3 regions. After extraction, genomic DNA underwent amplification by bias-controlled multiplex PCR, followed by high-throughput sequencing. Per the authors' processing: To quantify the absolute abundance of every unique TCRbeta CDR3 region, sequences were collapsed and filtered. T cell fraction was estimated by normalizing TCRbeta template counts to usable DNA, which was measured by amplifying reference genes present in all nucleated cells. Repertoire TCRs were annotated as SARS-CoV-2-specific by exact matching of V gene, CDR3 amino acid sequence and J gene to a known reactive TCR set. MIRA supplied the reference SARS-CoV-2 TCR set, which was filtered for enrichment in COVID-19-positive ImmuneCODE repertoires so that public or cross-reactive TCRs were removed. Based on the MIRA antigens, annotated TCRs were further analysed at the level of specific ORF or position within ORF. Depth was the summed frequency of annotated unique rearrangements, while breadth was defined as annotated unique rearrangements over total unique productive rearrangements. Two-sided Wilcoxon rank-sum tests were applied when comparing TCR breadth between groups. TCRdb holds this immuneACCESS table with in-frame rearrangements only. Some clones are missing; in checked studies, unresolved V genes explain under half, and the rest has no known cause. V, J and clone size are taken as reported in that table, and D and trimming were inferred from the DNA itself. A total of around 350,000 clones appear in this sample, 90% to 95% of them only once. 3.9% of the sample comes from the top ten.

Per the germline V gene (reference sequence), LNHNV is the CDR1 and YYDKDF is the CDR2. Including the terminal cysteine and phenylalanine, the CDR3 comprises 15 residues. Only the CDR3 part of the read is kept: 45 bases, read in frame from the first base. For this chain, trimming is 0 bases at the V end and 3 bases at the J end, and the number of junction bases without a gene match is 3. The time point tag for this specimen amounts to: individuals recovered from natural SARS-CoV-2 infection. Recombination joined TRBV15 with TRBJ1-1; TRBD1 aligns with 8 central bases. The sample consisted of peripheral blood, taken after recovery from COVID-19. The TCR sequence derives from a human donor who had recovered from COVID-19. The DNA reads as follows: TGTGCCACCAGCAGAGATCAGACAGGGGACACTGAAGCTTTCTTT. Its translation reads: CATSRDQTGDTEAFF.